Sequencing of this TCR beta chain was carried out in a study of PD-1 blockade in classical Hodgkin lymphoma. Study as a whole: Intravenous delivery of nivolumab at 3 mg/kg to patients occurred every 2 weeks. Broader study findings: The study reported lower baseline TCR diversity in newly diagnosed patients than in healthy donors. In CD4+ cells, TCR diversity went up significantly by C4D1, but in CD8+ cells it did not.

Comments on this clone: Its antigen is as yet unknown.

Time point indicated: cycle 4 day 1 (C4D1), after 6 weeks of nivolumab. Every patient experienced relapse after autologous stem cell transplantation, and brentuximab vedotin exposure varied. Trimming removed 7 bases from V and 1 base from J, with 10 bases in between. Germline V CDR1 and CDR2: LNHDA, SQIVND (reference sequence). There are 14 residues in the CDR3. Profiling relied on immunoSEQ multiplex PCR, and the TCRdb table lists in-frame clones only, not all of them. The sample includes some 90,000 clones, under 85% of them seen just once. The TCR comes from a human donor with classical Hodgkin lymphoma. This chain joins TRBV19 and TRBJ2-2; D may be TRBD1 (5 bases). The sequencing here drew on peripheral blood mononuclear cells (PBMCs), taken before the fourth cycle of nivolumab. The CDR3 DNA follows: TGTGCCAGTAATACCAGGGTGAACACCGGGGAGCTGTTTTTT. Translation gives CASNTRVNTGELFF.